The 18 T cell receptor beta chains given below trace back to one sample, sequenced in a study of CD8 T cells in ankylosing spondylitis. Regarding the study as a whole: A TCR beta motif made of fewer than ten highly homologous variants seemed typical of ankylosing spondylitis blood.

A single record per CDR3 protein comes from TCRdb applying MiXCR to the 5' RACE reads. The table lists 200,000 to 250,000 distinct CDR3 sequences, approximately 7.4% of them singletons. What these receptors recognize is not known. The sequencing sample was made of blood, either unsorted or a sorted T cell fraction (not recorded which). The receptors were sampled from a male donor with ankylosing spondylitis.

This clonotype was seen repeatedly, ten times or more. The rearrangement links TRBV4-2 to TRBJ2-7, with unresolved D. CDR3 length: 12 residues. V was trimmed by 0 bases and J by 7 bases, leaving 7 bases between them. The V gene's germline CDR1 is LGHNA and CDR2 YNFKEQ. The CDR3 DNA reads TGTGCCAGCAGCCAAGATCTCGGGGAGCAGTACTTC. It encodes CASSQDLGEQYF.

Many counts were recorded for this clonotype. The rearrangement links TRBV29-1 to TRBJ2-7; D is uncertain. The CDR3 extends over 13 amino acids. V was clipped by 2 bases and J by 2 bases, with 10 bases between them. Germline CDR1 is SQVTM and CDR2 is ANQGSEA. The CDR3 coding sequence is TGCAGCGTTGAAACTTTAGGAACCTACGAGCAGTACTTC. Translating gives CSVETLGTYEQYF.

The rearrangement uses TRBV4-1 and TRBJ2-7; D might be TRBD1 (5 bases). V dropped 4 bases and J dropped 4 bases, with 14 bases sitting between them. The CDR3 runs 14 residues. CDR1 is MGHRA, CDR2 YSYEKL, per germline. This CDR3 is CASSLETDRYEQYF. CDR3 nucleotides: TGCGCCAGCAGCCTGGAGACAGATCGATACGAGCAGTACTTC.

At least ten counts were recorded for this clonotype. The chain is built from TRBV7-9 and TRBJ1-5; D gene unclear. Trimming left V 4 bases short and J 0 bases short, with 7 bases between. Germline CDR1 and CDR2: SEHNR and FQNEAQ (reference sequence). The CDR3 is 14 residues long. CDR3 sequence (DNA): TGTGCCAGCAGCTGGTTGGGTAGCAATCAGCCCCAGCATTTT. It encodes CASSWLGSNQPQHF.

This clonotype has ten or more counts. V and J are TRBV7-9 and TRBJ2-1; the match to TRBD2 covers 10 bases. Looked up from germline, CDR1 is SEHNR and CDR2 is FQNEAQ (reference sequence). CDR3 length equals 15 residues. J gave up 8 bases and V 10 bases, and 14 bases lay outside the gene matches. DNA for the CDR3: TGTGCCATTAACCCCGCCGGGACTAGCGAGTATGAGCAGTTCTTC. Residues: CAINPAGTSEYEQFF.

This clonotype was counted ten times or more. The chain links TRBV7-9 to TRBJ2-1; no clear D gene. V lost 5 bases to trimming and J lost 4 bases, with 15 bases between them. Germline V gene lookup returns CDR1 SEHNR and CDR2 FQNEAQ (reference sequence). The CDR3 spans 15 residues. CDR3 nucleotides: TGTGCCAGCAGCCCCCTGGGCGGTGGGTACAATGAGCAGTTCTTC. It encodes CASSPLGGGYNEQFF.

This clonotype was seen repeatedly, ten times or more. The chain links TRBV10-2 to TRBJ2-7; D ambiguous. V was clipped by 0 bases and J by 8 bases, with 11 bases between them. Germline V gene lookup returns CDR1 WSHSY and CDR2 SAAADI. This CDR3 contains 13 residues. CDR3 sequence reads: CASSESTRPQQYF. In DNA form, the CDR3 reads TGCGCCAGCAGTGAGTCGACCAGGCCCCAGCAGTACTTC.

This clonotype is categorized as medium-sized. The V gene is TRBV9, the J gene TRBJ1-2; D remains ambiguous. Germline CDR1 is SGDLS and CDR2 is YYNGEE. V shed 4 bases and J shed 0 bases, with 22 bases lying between them. CDR3 length: 18 amino acids. DNA for the CDR3: TGTGCCAGCAGCCCCTCTCCGAAGTTGGGTCCTCCTAACTATGGCTACACCTTC. This gives the protein CASSPSPKLGPPNYGYTF.

This clonotype was counted many times. The chain is built from TRBV6-1 and TRBJ2-7; perhaps TRBD1 as D (5 bases). Trimming removed 2 bases at V and 3 bases at J, with 17 bases between. The CDR3 loop spans 16 amino acids. The V gene's germline CDR1 is MNHNS and CDR2 SASEGT. DNA for the CDR3: TGTGCCAGCAGTGAAATGGAGACAGAGGAATTCTACGAGCAGTACTTC. As protein: CASSEMETEEFYEQYF.

This clonotype was seen many times. V gene TRBV7-9 combines with J gene TRBJ1-2; TRBD1 is a possible D gene (5 bases). The CDR3 loop spans 16 amino acids. Trimming left V 7 bases short and J 6 bases short, with 24 bases between. The germline V gene encodes CDR1 SEHNR and CDR2 FQNEAQ (reference sequence). This CDR3 reads CASIPGIDRARDGYTF. In DNA, the CDR3 is TGTGCCAGCATCCCGGGGATCGACAGAGCGCGGGATGGCTACACCTTC.

This clonotype has a count of ten or more. J is TRBJ2-7 and V is TRBV29-1; either TRBD1 or TRBD2 may supply D (5 bases each). This CDR3 is 14 amino acids long. Trimming removed 5 bases at V and 3 bases at J, with 17 bases between. The germline CDR1 and CDR2 sequences are SQVTM and ANQGSEA. CDR3 loop: CSVRDPGPLYEQYF. As DNA, the CDR3 is TGCAGCGTTCGTGACCCGGGACCTCTCTACGAGCAGTACTTC.

The genes are TRBV9 and TRBJ2-1; tentatively, D is TRBD1 or TRBD2 (5 bases each). The ends were cut back, 2 bases at V and 4 bases at J, with 16 bases in the middle. Germline V gives CDR1 SGDLS, CDR2 YYNGEE. This CDR3 comprises 16 residues. For the CDR3, the DNA is TGTGCCAGCAGCGTTGAGGGTCAGGGCGCATACAATGAGCAGTTCTTC. Protein product: CASSVEGQGAYNEQFF.

V usage is TRBV20-1 and J usage is TRBJ2-3, with D maybe TRBD1 (6 bases). CDR1 DFQATT and CDR2 SNEGSKA come from the germline V gene (reference sequence). This CDR3 is built from 14 residues. Trimming cost V 3 bases and J 6 bases, with 16 bases left between them. The CDR3 region is CSARETGIADTQYF. CDR3 nucleotide sequence: TGCAGTGCTAGGGAGACAGGTATTGCGGATACGCAGTATTTT.

This clonotype was observed many times. This chain links TRBV24-1 with TRBJ2-1; possibly TRBD1 for D (5 bases). Trimming removed 0 bases from V and 3 bases from J, with 11 bases in between. The CDR3 has 16 amino acids. Germline lookup yields CDR1 KGHDR and CDR2 SFDVKD. The CDR3 DNA follows: TGTGCCACCAGTGATTTGTCCACAGGTCGCTACAATGAGCAGTTCTTC. This encodes CATSDLSTGRYNEQFF.

The chain links TRBV6-5 to TRBJ1-4; 7 nucleotides agree with TRBD1. This CDR3 has 15 residues. Trimming removed 4 bases from V and 7 bases from J; junction bases left unmatched: 9. Germline CDR1 is MNHEY and CDR2 is SVGAGI. This CDR3 is CASSLLPGGSEKLFF. CDR3 DNA: TGTGCCAGCAGTTTACTCCCAGGGGGGAGTGAAAAACTGTTTTTT.

This clonotype was counted ten times or more. This chain links TRBV29-1 with TRBJ2-7; D may be TRBD2 (6 bases). V lost 7 bases and J lost 7, with 14 bases in between. CDR1 and CDR2 from the germline V gene are SQVTM and ANQGSEA. The CDR3 loop spans 11 amino acids. CDR3 in DNA: TGCAGCGGCGGGACTGCGGCGGAGCAGTACTTC. Encoded protein: CSGGTAAEQYF.

A few counts support this clonotype. The chain combines TRBV12-3 or TRBV12-4 with TRBJ2-1, with 10 bases fitting TRBD2. The CDR3 contains 17 residues. V trimming: 5 bases; J trimming: 0 bases; junction bases outside the gene matches: 7. The CDR3 loop is CASSGPASGSSYNEQFF. CDR3 sequence (DNA): TGTGCCAGCAGTGGACCCGCTAGCGGGAGCTCCTACAATGAGCAGTTCTTC.

In this sample, this clonotype turned up many times. The chain recombines TRBV29-1 with TRBJ2-3, with D maybe TRBD2 (6 bases). The CDR3 runs 15 residues. The ends were cut back, 5 bases at V and 1 base at J, with 16 bases in the middle. Germline assignment: CDR1 SQVTM and CDR2 ANQGSEA. The CDR3 DNA is TGCAGCGTTCCCCCAAGCGGGTCTCGCACAGATACGCAGTATTTT. Its translation is CSVPPSGSRTDTQYF.